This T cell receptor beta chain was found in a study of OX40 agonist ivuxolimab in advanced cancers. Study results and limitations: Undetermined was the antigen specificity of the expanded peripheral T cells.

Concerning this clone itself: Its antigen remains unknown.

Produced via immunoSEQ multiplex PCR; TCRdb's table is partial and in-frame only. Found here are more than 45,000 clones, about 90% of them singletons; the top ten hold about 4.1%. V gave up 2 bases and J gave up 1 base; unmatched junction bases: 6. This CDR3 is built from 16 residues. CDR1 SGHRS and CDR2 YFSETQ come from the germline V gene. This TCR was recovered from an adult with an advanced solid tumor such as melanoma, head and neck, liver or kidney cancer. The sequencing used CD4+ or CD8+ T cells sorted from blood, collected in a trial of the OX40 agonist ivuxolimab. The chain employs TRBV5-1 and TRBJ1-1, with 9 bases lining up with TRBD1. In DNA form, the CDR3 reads TGCGCCAGCAGCTTACTACCGGGACAGGGGAACACTGAAGCTTTCTTT. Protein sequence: CASSLLPGQGNTEAFF.